This T cell receptor beta chain is from a study of T cells after yellow fever vaccination. TCRdb passed the 5' RACE reads through MiXCR, listing each CDR3 protein once. Of about 630,000 distinct CDR3 sequences listed, approximately 13% were seen once; the top ten hold approximately 15%. This clonotype was picked up a small number of times. The CDR3 is made up of 16 amino acids. V was cut by 0 bases and J by 6 bases, with 15 bases left in between. The V gene's germline CDR1 is MNHEY and CDR2 SVGAGI. The specimen was PBMCs, collected on the day of the yellow fever booster vaccination. This sequence joins TRBV6-5 and TRBJ1-5, with D possibly TRBD1 on 5 matching bases. The TCR originated in a man aged 25 to 40 who received the YFV17D yellow fever vaccine. The CDR3 loop reads CASSYSSTGGTQPQHF. The CDR3 DNA sequence: TGTGCCAGCAGTTACTCCAGCACGGGGGGGACTCAGCCCCAGCATTTT.